The T cell receptor beta chain under discussion was sequenced for a study of Graves' ophthalmopathy and Graves' hyperthyroidism. Findings of the study overall: Blood also harbored most expanded thyroid clonotypes above 0.001 frequency.

RNA transcripts provided the template for amplifying TCR beta CDR3 regions. The workflow started with a first-round RT-PCR run with HTBI primers and then moved on to a second-round multiplex PCR. TCRdb called the multiplex PCR reads again in MiXCR, with one record for every CDR3 protein. This table has approximately 150,000 distinct CDR3 sequences, 35% to 45% appearing once. Additional autoimmune diseases, uncontrolled infections, pregnancy or lactation disqualified patients. Establishment of the diagnosis relied upon clinical symptoms, serum thyroxine, TRAb, thyroid ultrasound and orbital computed tomography. Turning to this clonotype: Its antigen is unidentified.

The ends were cut back, 6 bases at V and 3 bases at J, with 20 bases in the middle. Germline V gene sequence: CDR1 LGHNT, CDR2 FRNRAP. The CDR3 consists of 16 residues. V is TRBV12-5 and J is TRBJ1-2; D is uncertain. The clonotype comes from a man aged 25 to 45 with Graves' ophthalmopathy. Sequences were obtained from peripheral blood. Written as DNA, the CDR3 is TGTGCTAGTGGCCTACGGGGTGGTGCACCCTACTATGGCTACACCTTC. It codes for CASGLRGGAPYYGYTF.